The 8 T cell receptor beta chains given below trace back to one sample, sequenced in a study of shared clonotypes between healthy human individuals. Only in-frame clones appear in the TCRdb table, and some are missing; sequencing was by immunoSEQ multiplex PCR. The sample lists some 2,500,000 clones; less than 95% were seen once. Sequenced sample: naive CD4+ T cells from PBMCs. Noted subset: CD45RA+ positively selected. The receptors here all came from a young man in good health. Some clones in this sample may be carry-over from other donors' samples.

The chain links TRBV30 to TRBJ1-2; no definite D call. Trimming stripped 4 bases from V and 2 bases from J, with 14 bases between. Germline CDR1 and CDR2: GTSNPN and SVGIG (reference sequence). CDR3 size: 14 residues. CDR3 DNA sequence: TGTGCCTGGACCCCTGAGGCTCTGAACTATGGCTACACCTTC. Protein: CAWTPEALNYGYTF.

This clone was seen just once. Distinct nucleotide sequences in the sample also encode this CDR3. V usage is TRBV28 and J usage is TRBJ1-2, with 7 bases lining up with TRBD1. Germline-derived CDR1 and CDR2 are MDHEN and SYDVKM. The V gene end was trimmed by 7 bases and the J gene end by 4 bases; junction bases not matched to a gene: 3. CDR3 length equals 12 residues. The CDR3 bases are TGTGCCAGCACGACAGGGAGCTATGGCTACACCTTC. Translated, it gives CASTTGSYGYTF.

The V gene is TRBV9, the J gene TRBJ1-1, with D unclear. Trimming cost V 4 bases and J 5 bases, with 15 bases left between them. This CDR3 has 14 amino acids. Germline V CDR1 and CDR2: SGDLS, YYNGEE. This CDR3 reads CASSLITGYTEAFF. The CDR3 nucleotides read TGTGCCAGCAGCCTAATCACGGGGTATACTGAAGCTTTCTTT.

The table lists this clone with a count of one. V is TRBV5-1 and J is TRBJ1-1, with D maybe TRBD1 (5 bases). Per the germline V gene, CDR1 is SGHRS and CDR2 is YFSETQ. V was cut by 2 bases and J by 7 bases, with 12 bases left in between. The CDR3 has 13 amino acids. CDR3 coding DNA: TGCGCCAGCAGCTTCGGGACGGAGTATGAAGCTTTCTTT. This sequence encodes CASSFGTEYEAFF.

In the case of this clone: The same CDR3 also results from other DNA sequences found in this sample. This CDR3 is CASSYQANTEAFF. The CDR3 DNA is TGTGCCAGCAGTTATCAGGCGAACACTGAAGCTTTCTTT. The J gene is TRBJ1-1, the V gene TRBV6-6; D unresolved. The CDR3 is made up of 13 amino acids. The V end lost 3 bases, the J end lost 1 base, and 6 bases lay between the germline ends. Per germline, CDR1 MNHNY and CDR2 SVGAGI (reference sequence).

This chain joins TRBV5-1 and TRBJ1-1; a possible D gene is TRBD1 (5 bases). The CDR3 totals 16 residues. Germline values: CDR1 SGHRS, CDR2 YFSETQ. V lost 4 bases and J lost 3, with 19 bases in between. The CDR3 loop is CASSPARGRVHTEAFF. CDR3 DNA sequence: TGCGCCAGCAGCCCAGCTAGGGGCAGGGTTCACACTGAAGCTTTCTTT. Together with reference TRBV5-1 and TRBJ1-1, the CDR3 gives the full variable domain: KAGVTQTPRYLIKTRGQQVTLSCSPISGHRSVSWYQQTPGQGLQFLFEYFSETQRNKGNFPGRFSGRQFSNSRSEMNVSTLELGDSALYLCASSPARGRVHTEAFFGQGTRLTVV.

This clone was seen just once. The chain links TRBV7-8 to TRBJ1-4; no reliable D call. The CDR3 sequence is 14 residues long. Germline V gene lookup returns CDR1 SGHVS and CDR2 FQNEAQ. Trimming left V 3 bases short and J 5 bases short, with 10 bases between. Here the CDR3 DNA reads TGTGCCAGCAGCTTCGTTACGACGAATGAAAAACTGTTTTTT. Its protein is CASSFVTTNEKLFF. Drawing the rest from reference TRBV7-8 and TRBJ1-4, the complete variable domain is GAGVSQSPRYKVAKRGQDVALRCDPISGHVSLFWYQQALGQGPEFLTYFQNEAQLDKSGLPSDRFFAERPEGSVSTLKIQRTQQEDSAVYLCASSFVTTNEKLFFGSGTQLSVL.

The J gene is TRBJ2-1, the V gene TRBV25-1, with D tentatively TRBD1 (5 bases). The CDR3 contains 14 residues. The germline CDR1 and CDR2 sequences are MGHDK and SYGVNS. The germline V and J ends were trimmed by 6 bases and 3 bases, with 12 bases remaining between them. Here the CDR3 reads CASRRAGNYNEQFF. The CDR3 DNA reads as TGTGCCAGCAGGCGAGCAGGGAACTACAATGAGCAGTTCTTC. The full variable domain, with the rest looked up from reference TRBV25-1 and TRBJ2-1, is EADIYQTPRYLVIGTGKKITLECSQTMGHDKMYWYQQDPGMELHLIHYSYGVNSTEKGDLSSESTVSRIRTEHFPLTLESARPSHTSQYLCASRRAGNYNEQFFGPGTRLTVL.